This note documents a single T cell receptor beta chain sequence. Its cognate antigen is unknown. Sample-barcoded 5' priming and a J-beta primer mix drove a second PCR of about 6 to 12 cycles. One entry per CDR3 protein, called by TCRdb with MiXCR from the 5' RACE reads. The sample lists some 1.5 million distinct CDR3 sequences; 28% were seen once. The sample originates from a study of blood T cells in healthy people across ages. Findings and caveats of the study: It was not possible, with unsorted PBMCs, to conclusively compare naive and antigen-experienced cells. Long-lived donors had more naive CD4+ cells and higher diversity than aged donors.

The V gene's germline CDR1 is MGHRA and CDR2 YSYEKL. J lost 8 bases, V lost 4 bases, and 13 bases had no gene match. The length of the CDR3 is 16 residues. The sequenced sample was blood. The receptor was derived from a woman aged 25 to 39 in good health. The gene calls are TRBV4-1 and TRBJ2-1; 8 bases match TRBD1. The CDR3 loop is CASSPSGTGATDEQFF. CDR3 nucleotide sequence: TGCGCCAGCAGCCCCTCCGGGACAGGTGCAACGGATGAGCAGTTCTTC.